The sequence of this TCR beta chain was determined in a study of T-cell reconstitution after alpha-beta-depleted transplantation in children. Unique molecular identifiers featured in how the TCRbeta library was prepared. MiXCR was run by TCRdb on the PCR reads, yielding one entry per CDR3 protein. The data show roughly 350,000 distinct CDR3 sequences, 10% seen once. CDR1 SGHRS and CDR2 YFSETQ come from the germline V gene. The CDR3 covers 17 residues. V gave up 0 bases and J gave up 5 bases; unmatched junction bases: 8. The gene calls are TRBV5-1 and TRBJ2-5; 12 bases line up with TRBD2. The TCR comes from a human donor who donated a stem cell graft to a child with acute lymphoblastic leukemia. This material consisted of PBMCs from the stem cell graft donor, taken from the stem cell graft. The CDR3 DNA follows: TGCGCCAGCAGCTTGGCCCTAGCGGGAGGGCCGGGCGAGACCCAGTACTTC. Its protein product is CASSLALAGGPGETQYF.